This TCR beta chain was captured by sequencing in a study of spatial heterogeneity in lung cancer. A single record per CDR3 protein comes from TCRdb applying MiXCR to the 5' RACE reads. The sample yields roughly 18,000 distinct CDR3 sequences, 15% to 20% seen once. In this sample, this clonotype turned up a few times. Time point here: blood at routine non-recurrence follow-up after resection. This CDR3 has 18 residues. V lost 0 bases, J lost 1 base, and 19 bases lay in between. Germline V gene lookup returns CDR1 SGHKS and CDR2 YYEKEE (reference sequence). The chain is built from TRBV5-5 and TRBJ2-5; D gene unclear. The specimen comprised PBMCs, sampled at follow-up. This clonotype was obtained from a male donor with early-stage non-small cell lung cancer. CDR3 region: CASSLVYGLKYLQETQYF. Here the CDR3 DNA reads TGTGCCAGCAGCTTGGTGTACGGCCTAAAGTACCTCCAAGAGACCCAGTACTTC. Based on the CDR3 plus reference TRBV5-5 and TRBJ2-5, the full variable domain is DAGVTQSPTHLIKTRGQQVTLRCSPISGHKSVSWYQQVLGQGPQFIFQYYEKEERGRGNFPDRFSARQFPNYSSELNVNALLLGDSALYLCASSLVYGLKYLQETQYFGPGTRLLVL.